The 20 T cell receptor beta chains below all came from one sample that was sequenced in a study of shared clonotypes between healthy human individuals. Produced via immunoSEQ multiplex PCR; TCRdb's table is partial and in-frame only. This sample has fewer than 1.8 million clones; 98% to 99% occur once, and the top ten carry over 0.3%. The sequenced sample consisted of naive CD4+ T cells sorted from blood. Subset described: CD45RA+ positively selected. The receptors come from a man between 25 and 39 years old in good health.

As to this clone: Other nucleotide sequences from this sample produce the same CDR3. V and J are TRBV20-1 and TRBJ2-5; maybe TRBD2 (6 bases). The CDR3 is 10 residues long. V was pared by 3 bases and J by 9 bases, with 8 bases between. Looked up from germline, CDR1 is DFQATT and CDR2 is SNEGSKA (reference sequence). CDR3 DNA: TGCAGTGCTAGGGGAGGAGCCCAGTACTTC. Amino acid sequence: CSARGGAQYF.

The genes are TRBV10-3 and TRBJ2-3; unclear D gene. V was clipped by 6 bases and J by 2 bases, with 18 bases between them. This CDR3 is 16 amino acids long. In germline, CDR1 is ENHRY, CDR2 SYGVKD. The CDR3 DNA sequence: TGTGCCATCAGGAGCAGGCAGACCGCGAACACAGATACGCAGTATTTT. It specifies CAIRSRQTANTDTQYF.

Concerning this clone itself: Other DNA variants within this sample encode the same CDR3. The chain links TRBV15 to TRBJ2-7; D remains ambiguous. CDR3 length equals 13 residues. Per the germline V gene, CDR1 is LNHNV and CDR2 is YYDKDF (reference sequence). V was clipped by 0 bases and J by 4 bases, with 7 bases between them. The CDR3 protein is CATSRDTGYEQYF. The CDR3 nucleotides read TGTGCCACCAGCAGAGATACTGGATACGAGCAGTACTTC.

J is TRBJ2-7 and V is TRBV7-2; tentative D call: TRBD2 (6 bases). In germline, CDR1 is SGHTA, CDR2 FQGNSA. V was pared by 2 bases and J by 4 bases, with 27 bases between. The CDR3 totals 19 residues. The chain's CDR3 is CASSLTVSLEQARGYEQYF. The DNA for the CDR3 is TGTGCCAGCAGCTTAACGGTATCGTTAGAACAAGCCCGGGGGTACGAGCAGTACTTC.

The gene calls are TRBV6-1 and TRBJ2-1, with D perhaps given as TRBD1 or TRBD2 (5 bases each). The CDR3 has 15 residues. CDR1 is MNHNS, CDR2 SASEGT, per germline. V lost 0 bases, J lost 8 bases, and 14 bases lay in between. The CDR3 here is CASSEAGTPRYEQFF. The CDR3 DNA follows: TGTGCCAGCAGTGAAGCCGGGACCCCGCGGTATGAGCAGTTCTTC.

The chain is built from TRBV6-5 and TRBJ1-2; D not certain. This CDR3 has 13 amino acids. Germline CDR1 is MNHEY and CDR2 is SVGAGI. V lost 3 bases, J lost 4 bases, and 9 bases lay in between. The CDR3 region is CASSYIQAYGYTF. The CDR3 DNA reads TGTGCCAGCAGTTATATTCAGGCCTATGGCTACACCTTC.

The gene calls are TRBV6-1 and TRBJ2-2; D is possibly TRBD1 (6 bases). V lost 6 bases, J lost 2 bases, and 10 bases lay in between. CDR3 length equals 14 residues. Germline values: CDR1 MNHNS, CDR2 SASEGT. CDR3 protein: CASRAGTNTGELFF. The CDR3 DNA is TGTGCCAGCAGAGCCGGGACAAACACCGGGGAGCTGTTTTTT.

V usage is TRBV5-6 and J usage is TRBJ2-7; either TRBD1 or TRBD2 may supply D (5 bases each). Trimming took 4 bases from V and 1 from J, leaving 12 bases between them. Germline values: CDR1 SGHDT, CDR2 YYEEEE. The CDR3 covers 14 residues. The CDR3 coding sequence is TGTGCCAGCAGCCGGGACGGGTTTTCCTACGAGCAGTACTTC. This gives the protein CASSRDGFSYEQYF.

To note about this clone: The same CDR3 is also encoded by other DNA sequences in this sample. The chain uses TRBV18 and TRBJ1-1, with 8 positions matching TRBD1. Germline CDR1 and CDR2: KGHSH and LQKENI. The V segment lost 8 bases and the J segment 1 base; nucleotides outside the gene matches: 3. The CDR3 is 13 amino acids. The CDR3 bases are TGTGCCAGCACTGGACAGGGGAACACTGAAGCTTTCTTT. Amino acid sequence: CASTGQGNTEAFF.

This chain joins TRBV2 and TRBJ1-3; possible D gene TRBD1, 5 bases. V gave up 8 bases and J gave up 7 bases, with 18 bases separating them. The CDR3 has 14 residues. Germline CDR1 SNHLY, CDR2 FYNNEI. CDR3 loop: CASVRGVGGNTIYF. In nucleotides, the CDR3 is TGTGCCAGCGTAAGGGGAGTTGGCGGGAACACCATATATTTT.

The chain has TRBV9 and TRBJ2-1; 11 bases are a match to TRBD2. CDR1 SGDLS and CDR2 YYNGEE come from the germline V gene. This CDR3 region has 16 residues. The trim removed 4 bases at V and 2 bases at J, leaving 5 bases unmatched. In nucleotides, the CDR3 is TGTGCCAGCAGCCAGACTAGCGGGGTAACCTACAATGAGCAGTTCTTC. Protein product: CASSQTSGVTYNEQFF.

This chain joins TRBV18 and TRBJ1-1; no reliable D call. This CDR3 region has 16 residues. Trimming stripped 4 bases from V and 4 bases from J, with 19 bases between. Germline CDR1 reads KGHSH; CDR2 reads LQKENI. The chain's CDR3 is CASSHLRTAAGTEAFF. DNA of the CDR3: TGTGCCAGCTCACACCTAAGGACGGCGGCGGGCACTGAAGCTTTCTTT.

CDR3 amino acids: CATSRDLERRNSYEQYF. DNA for the CDR3: TGTGCCACCAGCAGAGATCTCGAGCGCAGAAATTCCTACGAGCAGTACTTC. V is TRBV15 and J is TRBJ2-7; D gene uncertain. Germline CDR1 LNHNV, CDR2 YYDKDF (reference sequence). This CDR3 contains 17 residues. Trimming cost V 0 bases and J 1 base, with 16 bases left between them.

This chain joins TRBV14 and TRBJ1-1, with D uncertain. Trimming left V 0 bases short and J 9 bases short, with 8 bases between. Germline assignment: CDR1 SGHDN and CDR2 FVKESK. This CDR3 region has 12 residues. In DNA, the CDR3 is TGTGCCAGCAGCCAAGACTTCGGGAAAGCTTTCTTT. Protein sequence: CASSQDFGKAFF.

This clone was recorded only once. The rearrangement joins TRBV18 to TRBJ1-3; tentatively, D is TRBD1 (6 bases). The V end lost 0 bases, the J end lost 2 bases, and 8 bases lay between the germline ends. Germline CDR1 KGHSH, CDR2 LQKENI. The CDR3 has 15 amino acids. The CDR3 bases are TGTGCCAGCTCACCACCGGGGGGCCCTGGAAACACCATATATTTT. Translation gives CASSPPGGPGNTIYF. The full variable domain, in which reference TRBV18 and TRBJ1-3 provide the parts outside the CDR3, is NAGVMQNPRHLVRRRGQEARLRCSPMKGHSHVYWYRQLPEEGLKFMVYLQKENIIDESGMPKERFSAEFPKEGPSILRIQQVVRGDSAAYFCASSPPGGPGNTIYFGEGSWLTVV.

The J gene is TRBJ2-1, the V gene TRBV6-6; D possibly matches TRBD1 or TRBD2 (5 bases each). The CDR3 has 16 amino acids. Trimming removed 4 bases from V and 8 bases from J, with 21 bases in between. CDR1 MNHNY and CDR2 SVGAGI come from the germline V gene (reference sequence). The CDR3 DNA is TGTGCCAGCAGTTCTCCGGGGCCGAGTTCGCCCCATGAGCAGTTCTTC. Translation: CASSSPGPSSPHEQFF.

The CDR3, as DNA: TGTGCCAGCAGTTCGCTGGACAGGAACACTGAAGCTTTCTTT. Translation gives CASSSLDRNTEAFF. J is TRBJ1-1 and V is TRBV27; D is possibly TRBD1 (6 bases). The CDR3 sequence is 14 residues long. Germline V gene lookup returns CDR1 MNHEY and CDR2 SMNVEV (reference sequence). Trimming took 4 bases from V and 1 from J, leaving 10 bases between them.

The CDR3 nucleotides read TGCGCCAGCAGGGATATCGGGGCGATCAATGAGCAGTTCTTC. This sequence encodes CASRDIGAINEQFF. The V and J genes are TRBV10-2 and TRBJ2-1; D may correspond to TRBD1 or TRBD2 (5 bases each). Germline V CDR1 and CDR2: WSHSY, SAAADI. The V gene lost 6 bases and the J gene lost 6 bases, with 15 bases spanning the gap. The CDR3 totals 14 residues.

This sequence joins TRBV2 and TRBJ1-1, with a possible D match to TRBD1 (5 bases). Trimming took off 9 bases at V and 1 base at J, with 18 bases between the two ends. Per germline, CDR1 SNHLY and CDR2 FYNNEI. The CDR3 sequence is 15 residues long. The CDR3 coding sequence is TGTGCCAGATCGTCGAGAGCAGGACAGAACACTGAAGCTTTCTTT. This codes for CARSSRAGQNTEAFF.

This chain uses TRBV5-1 with TRBJ1-4; tentative D call: TRBD1 (5 bases). This CDR3 contains 16 residues. The V and J ends lost 4 bases and 2 bases respectively, with 15 bases between them. Germline CDR1 is SGHRS and CDR2 is YFSETQ. The CDR3 loop is CASSPLGVKTNEKLFF. Here the CDR3 DNA reads TGCGCCAGCAGCCCATTGGGGGTGAAGACTAATGAAAAACTGTTTTTT.